The sequence of this T cell receptor beta chain was determined in a study of T cells after yellow fever vaccination. Points from the study as a whole: The study re-detected most primary-vaccination clones after the booster (about 95% CD4, roughly 85% CD8).

UMIs and a universal primer site were added when TCR cDNA was made by 5'RACE template switching. TCRdb re-analysed the 5' RACE reads in MiXCR, keeping a single row per CDR3 protein. The repertoire holds over 300,000 distinct CDR3 sequences, with less than 4.5% as singletons. Trimming removed 3 bases from V and 2 bases from J, with 5 bases in between. CDR3 length: 13 residues. Germline V gene lookup returns CDR1 SEHNR and CDR2 FQNEAQ (reference sequence). This clonotype has a count of ten or more. What it binds is unknown. The sequence derives from a man between 18 and 35 years old who received the YFV17D yellow fever vaccine. The sequencing here drew on PBMCs, taken on the day of the yellow fever booster vaccination. V gene TRBV7-9 combines with J gene TRBJ1-3; no clear D gene. CDR3 protein: CASSFGTGNTIYF. DNA for the CDR3: TGTGCCAGCAGCTTCGGGACTGGAAACACCATATATTTT.